The source of this T cell receptor beta chain is a study of post-analysis software for immune sequencing data. Study-wide context: Relapsing-remitting, secondary progressive and progressive-relapsing multiple sclerosis courses were included. General study results and limits: Controls showed significantly higher normalized Chao1 diversity than did multiple sclerosis patients. Samples made in the same batch grouped tightly together by F measure.

As for this clonotype: The target antigen is unknown.

Unique-molecular-identifier-tagged TCR beta cDNA libraries were used. Out of roughly 1 to 11 million T cells, about 520,000 cDNA molecules were generated. TCRdb processed the PCR reads anew with MiXCR; each CDR3 protein has one entry. The sample carries hundreds of thousands of distinct CDR3 sequences, 55% to 70% recorded once. The sample comprised blood. This TCR derives from a girl aged 2-15 years with multiple sclerosis.

In nucleotides, the CDR3 is TGTGCCAGCAGCTTAGGGGTCATTCCAGGGGAGCAGTACTTC. This sequence encodes CASSLGVIPGEQYF. The chain links TRBV11-2 to TRBJ2-7; a possible D gene is TRBD1 (5 bases). CDR3 length: 14 amino acids. Germline CDR1 reads SGHAT; CDR2 reads FQNNGV. The V gene lost 1 base and the J gene lost 7 bases, with 14 bases spanning the gap.